Shown below are 17 T cell receptor beta chains from a single sample sequenced in a study of CXCR3-negative and CXCR3-positive naive CD8 T cells. Libraries of TRB cDNA were made by 5' RACE and carried UMIs. TCRdb re-called the 5' RACE reads, yielding one record per CDR3 amino acid sequence without DNA. In total, the table holds 65,000 to 85,000 distinct CDR3 sequences. Sequenced: naive CXCR3- CD8+ T cells from blood. Sample subset: CD45RO-CCR7+CD27+CD95- naive CD8+ T cells lacking CXCR3 (TNR3-). These receptors were obtained from a human donor in good health. Some clones in this sample may be carry-over from other donors' samples.

The chain recombines TRBV12-3 or TRBV12-4 with TRBJ2-1; the TRBD1 assignment by TCRdb is unverifiable without DNA. CDR3 length: 12 residues. CDR3 protein: CASSPDLYEQFF.

The genes are TRBV29-1 and TRBJ2-7; TCRdb calls TRBD1, which cannot be checked without DNA. Germline V gives CDR1 SQVTM, CDR2 ANQGSEA. CDR3 size: 14 residues. CDR3 amino acids: CSVAPTSISYEQYF.

The chain recombines TRBV7-6 with TRBJ2-1; the D call from TCRdb, TRBD1, cannot be confirmed without DNA. The CDR3 sequence is 16 residues long. Germline assignment: CDR1 SGHVS and CDR2 FNYEAQ. The CDR3 loop is CASSRVPGGVDDEQFF. Combining the CDR3 with reference TRBV7-6 and TRBJ2-1 gives the whole variable domain GAGVSQSPRYKVTKRGQDVALRCDPISGHVSLYWYRQALGQGPEFLTYFNYEAQQDKSGLPNDRFSAERPEGSISTLTIQRTEQRDSAMYRCASSRVPGGVDDEQFFGPGTRLTVL.

This sequence joins TRBV12-3 or TRBV12-4 and TRBJ1-2; lacking DNA, the TRBD1 call made by TCRdb goes unchecked. The CDR3 runs 15 residues. The chain's CDR3 is CASSLVSGGYYGYTF.

The chain combines TRBV6-2 or TRBV6-3 with TRBJ1-1. Germline V gene sequence: CDR1 MNHEY, CDR2 SVGEGT. The CDR3 sequence is 15 residues long. CDR3 loop: CASSHPMGLNTEAFF.

This chain joins TRBV28 and TRBJ2-2; TCRdb designates TRBD1, a call that cannot be tested without DNA. Per germline, CDR1 MDHEN and CDR2 SYDVKM. CDR3 size: 15 residues. CDR3 sequence reads: CASSLAGTDTGELFF.

The rearrangement uses TRBV2 and TRBJ1-5. Germline loops: CDR1 SNHLY, CDR2 FYNNEI. The CDR3 sequence is 14 residues long. CDR3 sequence: CASRDGYSNQPQHF.

The chain couples TRBV7-2 to TRBJ2-1. Germline assignment: CDR1 SGHTA and CDR2 FQGNSA. This CDR3 is built from 12 residues. This CDR3 is CASSSTYNEQFF. The full variable domain, rest sourced from reference TRBV7-2 and TRBJ2-1, is GAGVSQSPSNKVTEKGKDVELRCDPISGHTALYWYRQSLGQGLEFLIYFQGNSAPDKSGLPSDRFSAERTGGSVSTLTIQRTQQEDSAVYLCASSSTYNEQFFGPGTRLTVL.

The chain joins TRBV7-2 to TRBJ2-1. Germline V CDR1 and CDR2: SGHTA, FQGNSA. The length of the CDR3 is 13 residues. This chain's CDR3 is CASSLGFGNEQFF. The complete variable domain, with remaining parts taken from reference TRBV7-2 and TRBJ2-1, reads GAGVSQSPSNKVTEKGKDVELRCDPISGHTALYWYRQSLGQGLEFLIYFQGNSAPDKSGLPSDRFSAERTGGSVSTLTIQRTQQEDSAVYLCASSLGFGNEQFFGPGTRLTVL.

This chain uses TRBV7-6 with TRBJ2-7; TCRdb proposes TRBD1, but this gene call is untestable without DNA. The CDR3 extends over 15 amino acids. Germline V gene data show CDR1 as SGHVS and CDR2 as FNYEAQ. Here the CDR3 reads CASSLGGQGEYEQYF. The full variable domain, rest sourced from reference TRBV7-6 and TRBJ2-7, is GAGVSQSPRYKVTKRGQDVALRCDPISGHVSLYWYRQALGQGPEFLTYFNYEAQQDKSGLPNDRFSAERPEGSISTLTIQRTEQRDSAMYRCASSLGGQGEYEQYFGPGTRLTVT.

The gene calls are TRBV4-3 and TRBJ1-4. Germline CDR1 LGHNA, CDR2 YSLEER. The CDR3 is 15 residues long. CDR3 sequence: CASSGVKTGAEKLFF.

The genes are TRBV7-9 and TRBJ2-7; TCRdb gives TRBD1 as the D gene, but with no DNA this cannot be confirmed. The CDR3 has 13 amino acids. CDR1 is SEHNR and CDR2 is FQNEAQ in the germline V gene (reference sequence). The CDR3 here is CASRRTGAYEQYF.

The V call is TRBV12-3 or TRBV12-4, the J call TRBJ1-6; TCRdb calls TRBD1, which cannot be checked without DNA. The CDR3 contains 13 residues. The CDR3 protein is CASSLGTGAPLHF.

The gene calls are TRBV7-6 and TRBJ1-1. Germline CDR1 is SGHVS and CDR2 is FNYEAQ. The CDR3 runs to 16 residues. The CDR3 protein is CASSPRTGALNTEAFF.

The chain is built from TRBV2 and TRBJ2-5. This CDR3 spans 15 amino acids. The germline gives CDR1 SNHLY, CDR2 FYNNEI. Here the CDR3 reads CASSEGLASQETQYF. The whole variable domain, filled in from reference TRBV2 and TRBJ2-5, reads EPEVTQTPSHQVTQMGQEVILRCVPISNHLYFYWYRQILGQKVEFLVSFYNNEISEKSEIFDDQFSVERPDGSNFTLKIRSTKLEDSAMYFCASSEGLASQETQYFGPGTRLLVL.

V gene TRBV9 combines with J gene TRBJ2-1; TCRdb lists TRBD2, though no DNA is available to test this call. This CDR3 spans 17 amino acids. CDR1 SGDLS and CDR2 YYNGEE come from the germline V gene. The CDR3 sequence is CASSVTGASGSGSEQFF.

V gene TRBV29-1 combines with J gene TRBJ2-7; the TCRdb call, TRBD1, lacks DNA for checking. The CDR3 has 13 residues. The germline V gene encodes CDR1 SQVTM and CDR2 ANQGSEA. CDR3 in amino acids: CSVADRSSYEQYF.